Presented here are 6 T cell receptor beta chains from one specimen sequenced in a study of T cells in tuberculosis. TCRdb's copy holds only in-frame clones and misses some; the assay was immunoSEQ multiplex PCR. The data show 25,000 to 30,000 clones, more than 85% seen once. The sequencing sample was made of PBMCs. The receptors originated from a donor between 10 and 29 years old with latent tuberculosis or without tuberculosis infection.

The V and J genes are TRBV7-9 and TRBJ1-2; the match to TRBD1 covers 7 bases. Germline assignment: CDR1 SEHNR and CDR2 FQNEAQ (reference sequence). The length of the CDR3 is 18 residues. V dropped 5 bases and J dropped 8; count of bases not matched to a gene: 23. The CDR3 spells CASSINRGQRLPQEGYTF. The CDR3 region has the DNA TGTGCCAGCAGCATAAACCGGGGACAGAGGCTCCCACAGGAAGGCTACACCTTC.

This clone has a single count. The genes are TRBV28 and TRBJ2-1, with 7 nucleotides matching TRBD1. The junction had 28 bases not matched to a gene; V was cut back by 9 bases and J by 11 bases. The CDR3 consists of 18 residues. Germline loops: CDR1 MDHEN, CDR2 SYDVKM. CDR3 sequence: CASPKKTGLGGSKDQQFF. The CDR3 bases are TGTGCCAGTCCAAAGAAGACAGGGCTTGGAGGATCAAAGGATCAGCAGTTCTTC. The full variable domain, its missing parts supplied by reference TRBV28 and TRBJ2-1, is DVKVTQSSRYLVKRTGEKVFLECVQDMDHENMFWYRQDPGLGLRLIYFSYDVKMKEKGDIPEGYSVSREKKERFSLILESASTNQTSMYLCASPKKTGLGGSKDQQFFGPGTRLTVL.

The chain couples TRBV5-1 to TRBJ1-4, with TRBD1 identical over 7 bases. Germline CDR1 and CDR2: SGHRS and YFSETQ. With V trimmed by 4 bases and J by 0 bases, 15 bases remained unmatched. CDR3 length equals 19 residues. The CDR3 bases are TGCGCCAGCAGCCCCGGAACAGGGGCCGACTATGCAACTAATGAAAAACTGTTTTTT. Protein product: CASSPGTGADYATNEKLFF. Combining the CDR3 with reference TRBV5-1 and TRBJ1-4 gives the whole variable domain KAGVTQTPRYLIKTRGQQVTLSCSPISGHRSVSWYQQTPGQGLQFLFEYFSETQRNKGNFPGRFSGRQFSNSRSEMNVSTLELGDSALYLCASSPGTGADYATNEKLFFGSGTQLSVL.

The gene calls are TRBV2 and TRBJ2-7, with TRBD1 identical over 9 bases. V lost 6 bases and J lost 2; bases outside the gene matches: 5. The CDR3 covers 14 residues. Germline V gives CDR1 SNHLY, CDR2 FYNNEI. The CDR3 sequence: CASSPGTGTYEQYF. The DNA for the CDR3 is TGTGCCAGCAGCCCCGGGACAGGGACCTACGAGCAGTACTTC.

This chain joins TRBV4-3 and TRBJ1-1, with D possibly TRBD1 on 5 matching bases. From germline, CDR1 is LGHNA and CDR2 YSLEER. Trimming cost V 0 bases and J 0 bases, with 8 bases left between them. The CDR3 covers 15 residues. The CDR3 region is CASSQEPTVNTEAFF. The CDR3 bases are TGCGCCAGCAGCCAAGAACCGACAGTGAACACTGAAGCTTTCTTT.

The chain has TRBV27 and TRBJ1-1; D might be TRBD1 (6 bases). V lost 5 bases and J lost 2, with 15 bases in between. The CDR3 consists of 15 residues. The germline V gene encodes CDR1 MNHEY and CDR2 SMNVEV (reference sequence). For the CDR3, the DNA is TGTGCCAGCAGTAAATTCCAGGGGCCTAACACTGAAGCTTTCTTT. Its translation: CASSKFQGPNTEAFF.